The sample holds a few counts of the clone carrying this TCR beta chain. The table came from immunoSEQ multiplex PCR; TCRdb's copy has only in-frame clones and leaves some out. The data show fewer than 80,000 clones, roughly nine tenths seen once. The V and J ends lost 0 bases and 2 bases, in that order; junction bases with no gene match: 6. The V gene's germline CDR1 is LGHNA and CDR2 YSLEER. The CDR3 is 16 amino acids. This specimen belongs to a study of technical replicates of blood from a handful of donors. Specimen: PBMCs. This sequence was found in a human donor in good health. Some clones in this sample may be carry-over from other donors' samples. This chain links TRBV4-3 with TRBJ1-2; 7 bases align to TRBD1. CDR3 residues: CASSQDLRGRNYGYTF. The DNA of the CDR3 is TGCGCCAGCAGCCAAGATTTGAGGGGGCGGAACTATGGCTACACCTTC.